This T cell receptor (beta chain) came from a study of shared clonotypes between healthy human individuals. Study overall: The study used three CD4 naive, three CD4 memory, two CD8 naive and one CD8 memory plate per donor.

In the naive CD8 group, cells lacked CD45RO and were positively selected for CCR7, so terminally differentiated effector memory CD45RA+ cells were left out. Each donor was a Caucasian adult residing in Nashville, Tennessee. Libraries were prepared by immunoSEQ multiplex PCR; TCRdb keeps only in-frame clonotypes and omits some of them. The sample holds roughly 850,000 clones; around 96% are singletons and the top ten take over 0.2%. Source material: naive CD8+ T cells sorted from blood. The TCR sequence derives from a young man in good health.

The CDR3 region has the DNA TGCAGCGTTGGACGGACCACAGATACGCAGTATTTT. This encodes CSVGRTTDTQYF. The chain carries TRBV29-1 and TRBJ2-3; D gene uncertain. Trimming took 4 bases from V and 2 from J, leaving 7 bases between them. This CDR3 contains 12 residues. Germline V gene data show CDR1 as SQVTM and CDR2 as ANQGSEA.